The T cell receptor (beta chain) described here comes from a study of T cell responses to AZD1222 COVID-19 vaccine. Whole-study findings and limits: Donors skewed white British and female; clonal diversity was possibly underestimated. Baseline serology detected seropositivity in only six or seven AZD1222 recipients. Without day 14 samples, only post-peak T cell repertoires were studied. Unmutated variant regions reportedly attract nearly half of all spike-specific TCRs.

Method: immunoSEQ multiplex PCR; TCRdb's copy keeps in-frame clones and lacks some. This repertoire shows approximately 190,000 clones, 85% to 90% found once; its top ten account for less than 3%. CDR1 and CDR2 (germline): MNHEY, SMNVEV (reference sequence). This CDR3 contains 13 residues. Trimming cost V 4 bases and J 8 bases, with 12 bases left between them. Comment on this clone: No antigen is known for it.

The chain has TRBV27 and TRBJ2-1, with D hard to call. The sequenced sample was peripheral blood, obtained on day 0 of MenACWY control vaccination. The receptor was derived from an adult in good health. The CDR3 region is CASSYLGRDEQFF. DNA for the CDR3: TGTGCCAGCAGTTACCTAGGGCGCGATGAGCAGTTCTTC.